One sample yielded the 10 T cell receptor beta chains listed below, sequenced in a study of blood T cell repertoires in COVID-19 (dated by TCRdb to the early 2020s). The protocol used for the library was the immunoSEQ multiplex PCR assay. Sourced from immuneACCESS, this table was stored by TCRdb with only in-frame sequences that have V and J called. A share of the clones is absent; for the studies checked, an unresolved V gene accounts for under half, and the remainder has no known explanation. Here the sample has about 220,000 clones; over 75% occur a single time. Around 3.4% of the sample belongs to the ten largest clones. The specimen was PBMCs or T cells enriched from blood (not recorded which). The receptors stem from a woman aged 60 to 75 who had recovered from COVID-19.

The chain couples TRBV3-1 (or the pseudogene TRBV3-2) to TRBJ1-6, with a possible D match to TRBD1 (6 bases). CDR3 length: 14 residues. V lost 5 bases, J lost 9 bases, and 14 bases lay in between. Germline V gene data show CDR1 as LGHDT and CDR2 as YNNKEL (reference sequence). The CDR3 protein is CASSGGHSGSPLHF. Here the CDR3 DNA reads TGTGCCAGCAGCGGGGGACACTCGGGTTCACCCCTCCACTTT.

V usage is TRBV9 and J usage is TRBJ1-1; TRBD1 matches 7 bases. Losses at the gene ends were 3 bases for V and 1 base for J; bases not matched to a gene: 3. The CDR3 covers 14 residues. The germline gives CDR1 SGDLS, CDR2 YYNGEE. CDR3 in DNA: TGTGCCAGCAGCGCCGGGACAGCGAACACTGAAGCTTTCTTT. It specifies CASSAGTANTEAFF.

This clone was seen once. The genes are TRBV14 and TRBJ1-3; TRBD1 agrees at 7 bases. Losses at the gene ends were 1 base for V and 3 bases for J; bases not matched to a gene: 6. The CDR3 is 16 amino acids. Germline-derived CDR1 and CDR2 are SGHDN and FVKESK. CDR3 nucleotide sequence: TGTGCCAGCAGCCAAGGGACAGGAGCGTTTGGAAACACCATATATTTT. Residues: CASSQGTGAFGNTIYF.

The chain's CDR3 is CASSLNGGTSSTDTQYF. The CDR3 DNA reads TGTGCCAGCAGCTTAAACGGGGGGACATCTAGCACAGATACGCAGTATTTT. The rearrangement uses TRBV7-8 and TRBJ2-3, with D tentatively TRBD2 (7 bases). Trimming cost V 2 bases and J 0 bases, with 15 bases left between them. In germline, CDR1 is SGHVS, CDR2 FQNEAQ. CDR3 length: 17 amino acids.

J is TRBJ1-4 and V is TRBV4-1; the match to TRBD1 covers 7 bases. Unmatched junction bases numbered 10, after V lost 3 bases and J lost 12 bases. This CDR3 comprises 14 residues. CDR1 is MGHRA, CDR2 YSYEKL, per germline. The CDR3 here is CASSQRQGSFELFF. DNA for the CDR3: TGCGCCAGCAGCCAGAGACAGGGTTCATTCGAACTGTTTTTT.

This chain joins TRBV15 and TRBJ2-7; 7 positions match TRBD1. The ends lost 3 bases at V and 0 bases at J; junction bases unmatched: 8. The V gene's germline CDR1 is LNHNV and CDR2 YYDKDF (reference sequence). The CDR3 runs to 16 residues. CDR3 in amino acids: CATSRSRGSLSYEQYF. The CDR3, as DNA: TGTGCCACCAGCAGGAGCAGGGGGTCGCTCTCCTACGAGCAGTACTTC. Looking up the rest from reference TRBV15 and TRBJ2-7 gives the full variable domain: DAMVIQNPRYQVTQFGKPVTLSCSQTLNHNVMYWYQQKSSQAPKLLFHYYDKDFNNEADTPDNFQSRRPNTSFCFLDIRSPGLGDTAMYLCATSRSRGSLSYEQYFGPGTRLTVT.

This chain uses TRBV11-2 with TRBJ1-1; 10 nucleotides line up with TRBD1. Trimming removed 5 bases from V and 4 bases from J; junction bases left unmatched: 7. The CDR3 length is 15 residues. CDR1 SGHAT and CDR2 FQNNGV come from the germline V gene. The CDR3 loop is CASSTRTGGATEAFF. The CDR3, as DNA: TGTGCCAGCAGCACGAGGACAGGGGGTGCCACTGAAGCTTTCTTT. The full variable domain, completed using reference TRBV11-2 and TRBJ1-1, is EAGVAQSPRYKIIEKRQSVAFWCNPISGHATLYWYQQILGQGPKLLIQFQNNGVVDDSQLPKDRFSAERLKGVDSTLKIQPAKLEDSAVYLCASSTRTGGATEAFFGQGTRLTVV.

This clone has only one observation. V and J are TRBV2 and TRBJ2-7; 8 positions match TRBD1. Germline values: CDR1 SNHLY, CDR2 FYNNEI. Trimming took 3 bases from V and 6 from J; bases not matched to a gene: 13. This CDR3 is built from 16 residues. CDR3 nucleotides: TGTGCCAGCAGTGAGTCGCTGGGACAGGTAAGGCGCGAGCAGTACTTC. Protein product: CASSESLGQVRREQYF.

The CDR3 is CASSPRRDRGQPQHF. Here the CDR3 DNA reads TGTGCCAGCAGCCCCCGTCGGGACAGGGGTCAGCCCCAGCATTTT. The chain employs TRBV7-2 and TRBJ1-5; 10 bases fit TRBD1. Germline V gives CDR1 SGHTA, CDR2 FQGNSA. The CDR3 covers 15 residues. Germline trimming cut 5 bases from V and 6 bases from J; bases unmatched to any gene: 7.

This clone was seen a few times. The chain recombines TRBV12-3 or TRBV12-4 with TRBJ1-1, with D tentatively TRBD1 (6 bases). This CDR3 region has 11 residues. The V and J ends lost 3 bases and 11 bases respectively, with 10 bases between them. This chain's CDR3 is CASSFRGIAFF. The CDR3 bases are TGTGCCAGCAGTTTTAGGGGGATTGCTTTCTTT.